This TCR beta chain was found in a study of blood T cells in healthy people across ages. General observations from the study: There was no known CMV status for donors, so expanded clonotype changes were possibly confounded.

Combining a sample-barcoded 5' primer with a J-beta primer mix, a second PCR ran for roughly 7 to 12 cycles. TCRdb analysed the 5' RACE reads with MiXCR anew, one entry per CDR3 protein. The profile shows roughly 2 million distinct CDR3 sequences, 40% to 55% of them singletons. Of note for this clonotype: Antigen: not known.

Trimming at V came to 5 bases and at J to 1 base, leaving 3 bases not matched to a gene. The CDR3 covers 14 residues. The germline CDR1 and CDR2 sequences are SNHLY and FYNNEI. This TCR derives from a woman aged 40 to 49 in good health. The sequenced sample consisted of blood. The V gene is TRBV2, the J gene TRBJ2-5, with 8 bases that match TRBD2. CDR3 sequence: CASSRAGAQETQYF. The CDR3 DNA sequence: TGTGCCAGCAGTAGAGCGGGGGCCCAAGAGACCCAGTACTTC.